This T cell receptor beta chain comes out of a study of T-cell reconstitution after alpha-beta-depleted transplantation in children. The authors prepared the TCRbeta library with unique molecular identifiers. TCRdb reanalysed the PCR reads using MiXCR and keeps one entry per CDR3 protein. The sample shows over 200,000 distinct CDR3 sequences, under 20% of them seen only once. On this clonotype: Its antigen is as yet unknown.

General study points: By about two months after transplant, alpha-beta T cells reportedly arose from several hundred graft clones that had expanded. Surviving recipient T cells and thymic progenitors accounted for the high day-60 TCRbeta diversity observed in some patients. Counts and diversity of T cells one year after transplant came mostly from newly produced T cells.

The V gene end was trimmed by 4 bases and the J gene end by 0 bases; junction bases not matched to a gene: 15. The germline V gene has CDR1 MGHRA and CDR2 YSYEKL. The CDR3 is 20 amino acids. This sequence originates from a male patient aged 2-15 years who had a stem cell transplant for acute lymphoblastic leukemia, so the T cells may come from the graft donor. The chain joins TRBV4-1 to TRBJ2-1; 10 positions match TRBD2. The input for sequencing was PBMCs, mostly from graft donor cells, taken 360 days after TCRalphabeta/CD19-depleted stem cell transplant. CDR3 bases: TGCGCCAGCAGCCGCCAATCGTTACTAGCGGGATCATTCTCCTACAATGAGCAGTTCTTC. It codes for CASSRQSLLAGSFSYNEQFF.